This TCR beta chain was identified in a study of blood T cells in healthy people across ages. A second PCR of 7 to 11 cycles used a sample-barcoded 5' primer and a J-beta primer mix. Tagging of each cDNA molecule was performed by a template-switch adaptor with 12 random nucleotides. MiXCR, run by TCRdb on the 5' RACE reads, gives a single entry per CDR3 protein. This sample has 1 million to 1.2 million distinct CDR3 sequences, with 30% to 40% found just once. The CDR3 extends over 13 amino acids. Germline CDR1 and CDR2: MNHEY and SMNVEV (reference sequence). The ends lost 6 bases at V and 11 bases at J; junction bases unmatched: 11.

The chain has TRBV27 and TRBJ1-1, with TRBD1 identical over 8 bases. Sequencing was carried out using blood. This sequence originates from a man in his late teens or twenties in good health. The CDR3 nucleotides are TGTGCCAGCAGCTCCGGACAGGGTTATTTGGCTTTCTTT. Encoded protein: CASSSGQGYLAFF.